This T cell receptor beta chain was found in a study of T cells in Graves' hyperthyroidism and ophthalmopathy. Whole-study findings and limits: In blood, most of the thyroid clonotypes expanded above 0.001 were also present. With a median lead of around 6.7 months before onset, the model predicted ophthalmopathy.

Germline V gene data show CDR1 as SGHNT and CDR2 as YYREEE (reference sequence). Between the trimmed V and J ends, which lost 0 bases and 6 bases, there was a span of 12 bases. This CDR3 region has 14 residues. About this clonotype itself: Its cognate antigen is unknown.

TCR beta CDR3 regions were amplified from RNA transcripts. Primed by the HTBI set, a first-round RT-PCR was run on the TCR CDR3. One entry per CDR3 protein, called by TCRdb with MiXCR from the multiplex PCR reads. The data contain a few hundred thousand distinct CDR3 sequences, 20% to 25% of them singletons. Patients aged 18 to 65 had newly diagnosed hyperthyroidism that had lasted under 2 months. This clonotype was sampled from a man aged 50 or older with Graves' hyperthyroidism. This chain connects TRBV5-4 to TRBJ1-2, with D possibly TRBD1 on 5 matching bases. The sample was blood. DNA of the CDR3: TGTGCCAGCAGCTTGGCGGGGCTGGAAGATGGCTACACCTTC. Protein sequence: CASSLAGLEDGYTF.